These T cell receptor beta chains were read from a single sample in a study of blood T cell repertoires in COVID-19. TCRdb's copy holds only in-frame clones and misses some; the assay was immunoSEQ multiplex PCR. This table holds about half a million clones, around nine tenths found once. The sample was PBMCs or T cells enriched from blood (not recorded which). These receptors were taken from a woman aged 55-70 years who had recovered from COVID-19. Both conserved end residues are part of each CDR3. A D gene is named only where the DNA matches it firmly. Clone size, where shown, is once, few, many, or a class for clones that have expanded.

v_call,clone_size,j_call,d_call,cdr3_length,cdr3_aa,cdr3_nt
TRBV6-5,-,TRBJ2-2,-,12,CAARGSTGELFF,TGTGCCGCCCGGGGGAGCACCGGGGAGCTGTTTTTT
TRBV11-3,-,TRBJ1-1,-,14,CASSLDGGVTEAFF,TGTGCCAGCAGCTTAGATGGGGGGGTCACTGAAGCTTTCTTT
TRBV4-1,-,TRBJ2-6,TRBD2,15,CASSLAGAGANVLTF,TGCGCCAGCAGCCTAGCGGGGGCTGGGGCCAACGTCCTGACTTTC
TRBV14,-,TRBJ2-1,TRBD1,15,CASSRRGQGFDEQFF,TGTGCCAGCAGCCGGCGGGGACAGGGTTTCGATGAGCAGTTCTTC
TRBV11-2,-,TRBJ2-7,-,14,CASSLWGEPYEQYF,TGTGCCAGCAGCTTATGGGGGGAACCCTACGAGCAGTACTTC
TRBV9,-,TRBJ2-5,TRBD2,15,CASSRTSGGVETQYF,TGTGCCAGCAGCAGGACTAGCGGGGGGGTAGAGACCCAGTACTTC
TRBV5-1,-,TRBJ2-3,TRBD1,15,CASSLKGQGRDTQYF,TGCGCCAGCAGCCTTAAGGGACAGGGGAGGGATACGCAGTATTTT
TRBV19,-,TRBJ1-4,TRBD1,17,CASSSPGTGPANEKLFF,TGTGCCAGTAGTAGTCCCGGGACAGGGCCGGCTAATGAAAAACTGTTTTTT
TRBV12-5,-,TRBJ2-3,TRBD2,17,CASGPGLAGGVSDTQYF,TGTGCTAGTGGTCCAGGACTAGCGGGGGGAGTTTCAGATACGCAGTATTTT
TRBV5-1,-,TRBJ1-1,-,15,CASSFNGGEDAEAFF,TGCGCCAGCAGCTTTAACGGGGGAGAGGACGCTGAAGCTTTCTTT
TRBV18,once,TRBJ1-3,-,15,CASSPVGDSGNTIYF,TGTGCCAGCTCACCGGTAGGAGACTCTGGAAACACCATATATTTT
TRBV11-2,-,TRBJ1-5,-,10,CASSPGPRHF,TGTGCCAGCAGCCCAGGGCCGAGACATTTT
TRBV2,-,TRBJ2-2,TRBD1,15,CASSEGTGNTGELFF,TGTGCCAGCAGTGAAGGGACAGGGAACACCGGGGAGCTGTTTTTT
TRBV28,-,TRBJ1-2,TRBD1,16,CANRDRGKKGAYGYTF,TGTGCCAACAGGGACAGGGGGAAAAAAGGGGCATATGGCTACACCTTC
TRBV29-1,-,TRBJ2-1,TRBD2,13,CSVGWTSGGAEFF,TGCAGCGTTGGGTGGACTAGCGGGGGGGCCGAGTTCTTC
TRBV7-8,-,TRBJ1-2,-,14,CASSLVQARDGYTF,TGTGCCAGCAGCTTAGTACAGGCACGAGATGGCTACACCTTC
TRBV11-2,-,TRBJ1-1,-,14,CASSQWGEYTEAFF,TGTGCCAGCAGCCAATGGGGGGAGTACACTGAAGCTTTCTTT
TRBV30,-,TRBJ1-1,TRBD1,15,CAWTNPGGGGTEAFF,TGTGCCTGGACCAATCCAGGGGGCGGGGGCACTGAAGCTTTCTTT
TRBV2,-,TRBJ2-3,TRBD2,15,CASLGLAGPTDTQYF,TGTGCCAGTCTGGGACTAGCGGGGCCCACAGATACGCAGTATTTT
TRBV6-1,-,TRBJ2-3,TRBD1,14,CASRQGEYTDTQYF,TGTGCCAGCAGACAGGGGGAGTACACAGATACGCAGTATTTT
TRBV9,-,TRBJ2-1,TRBD2,15,CATLGRTSGTNEQFF,TGTGCCACCCTAGGCCGGACTAGCGGAACCAATGAGCAGTTCTTC
TRBV6-5,few,TRBJ1-4,-,15,CASSYSIRGDEKLFF,TGTGCCAGCAGTTACTCGATCAGGGGAGATGAAAAACTGTTTTTT
TRBV18,-,TRBJ1-2,-,13,CASSPEGRYGYTF,TGTGCCAGCTCACCAGAGGGGAGGTATGGCTACACCTTC
TRBV27,-,TRBJ2-1,TRBD2,16,CASESGLAGPGNEQFF,TGTGCCAGCGAATCGGGACTAGCGGGGCCAGGGAATGAGCAGTTCTTC
TRBV11-2,-,TRBJ1-1,-,14,CASSQSRGNTEAFF,TGTGCCAGCAGCCAGTCTAGGGGGAACACTGAAGCTTTCTTT
TRBV3-1/TRBV3-2,-,TRBJ1-2,-,17,CASSQAGRAPINYGYTF,TGTGCCAGCAGCCAAGCGGGCAGGGCGCCCATCAACTATGGCTACACCTTC
TRBV23-1,once,TRBJ2-1,-,12,CASSLGAGEQFF,TGCGCCAGCAGTCTTGGGGCAGGTGAGCAGTTCTTC
TRBV19,-,TRBJ1-1,-,14,CASSFTGSNTEAFF,TGTGCCAGTAGTTTTACAGGTTCAAACACTGAAGCTTTCTTT
TRBV11-2,-,TRBJ2-3,TRBD2,17,CASSSLAGGGGVDTQYF,TGTGCCAGCAGCTCCCTAGCGGGGGGGGGTGGTGTGGATACGCAGTATTTT
TRBV3-1/TRBV3-2,few,TRBJ1-3,-,15,CASSQSTGVGNTIYF,TGTGCCAGCAGCCAATCGACAGGTGTGGGAAACACCATATATTTT
TRBV5-1,few,TRBJ2-2,TRBD1,16,CASSLRDRGSTGELFF,TGCGCCAGCAGCCTCCGGGACAGGGGAAGTACCGGGGAGCTGTTTTTT
TRBV9,-,TRBJ2-5,-,16,CASSVALGQGQETQYF,TGTGCCAGCAGCGTAGCACTGGGGCAGGGTCAAGAGACCCAGTACTTC
TRBV6-5,-,TRBJ1-5,TRBD1,15,CASRADRDSNQPQHF,TGTGCCAGCAGAGCCGACAGGGATAGCAATCAGCCCCAGCATTTT
TRBV12-5,-,TRBJ2-3,-,14,CASATGTSTDTQYF,TGTGCTAGTGCCACAGGTACTAGCACAGATACGCAGTATTTT
TRBV7-9,-,TRBJ1-2,-,13,CASSSSLSYGYTF,TGTGCCAGCAGCTCATCACTTTCCTATGGCTACACCTTC
TRBV6-5,few,TRBJ2-2,-,13,CASSYWESGELFF,TGTGCCAGCAGTTATTGGGAGAGCGGGGAGCTGTTTTTT
TRBV24-1,-,TRBJ1-5,TRBD1,14,CATSSGGKGQPQHF,TGTGCCACCAGTTCAGGGGGCAAGGGCCAGCCCCAGCATTTT
TRBV7-9,-,TRBJ2-2,-,16,CASSSPISPGSGELFF,TGTGCCAGCAGCTCCCCGATCTCCCCCGGGTCCGGGGAGCTGTTTTTT
TRBV10-1,-,TRBJ1-4,TRBD1,15,CASTRQGAEREKLFF,TGCGCCAGCACCAGACAGGGGGCGGAACGTGAAAAACTGTTTTTT
TRBV5-1,-,TRBJ2-3,-,13,CASSKAGPDTQYF,TGCGCCAGCAGTAAGGCAGGGCCAGATACGCAGTATTTT
TRBV2,-,TRBJ1-5,-,15,CASSEGEGGYQPQHF,TGTGCCAGCAGTGAAGGGGAGGGAGGGTATCAGCCCCAGCATTTT
TRBV3-1/TRBV3-2,once,TRBJ1-5,-,13,CASSQGRVGPQHF,TGTGCCAGCAGCCAGGGGAGGGTAGGGCCCCAGCATTTT
TRBV28,once,TRBJ1-2,-,11,CASNTNYGYTF,TGTGCCAGCAATACTAACTATGGCTACACCTTC
TRBV6-6,-,TRBJ1-2,TRBD1,14,CASSYRQGIDGYTF,TGTGCCAGCAGTTACCGACAGGGAATTGATGGCTACACCTTC
TRBV6-2/TRBV6-3,-,TRBJ2-1,TRBD2,15,CASSSPGLGPHEQFF,TGTGCCAGCAGCTCCCCGGGACTAGGCCCCCATGAGCAGTTCTTC
TRBV2,-,TRBJ1-5,-,15,CASSGLQGSNQPQHF,TGTGCCAGCAGTGGTCTCCAGGGGAGCAATCAGCCCCAGCATTTT
TRBV2,few,TRBJ1-5,-,17,CASSDVPGGSGNQPQHF,TGTGCCAGCAGTGATGTTCCGGGGGGCAGTGGCAATCAGCCCCAGCATTTT
TRBV5-4,-,TRBJ2-1,-,15,CASSLGSSSYNEQFF,TGTGCCAGCAGCTTGGGGTCTAGTTCCTACAATGAGCAGTTCTTC
TRBV4-1,-,TRBJ1-4,-,14,CASSLRGTNEKLFF,TGCGCCAGCAGCCTCAGGGGAACTAATGAAAAACTGTTTTTT
TRBV18,-,TRBJ1-2,TRBD1,14,CASSPDRSSVGYTF,TGTGCCAGCTCACCGGACAGGTCCTCAGTTGGCTACACCTTC
TRBV2,-,TRBJ2-1,-,13,CASSEGTADEQFF,TGTGCCAGCAGTGAAGGTACTGCGGATGAGCAGTTCTTC
TRBV5-5,-,TRBJ2-3,-,14,CASSLDTGTDTQYF,TGTGCCAGCAGCTTGGATACAGGGACAGATACGCAGTATTTT
TRBV6-5,-,TRBJ1-1,-,13,CASSYGTNTEAFF,TGTGCCAGCAGTTACGGGACAAACACTGAAGCTTTCTTT
TRBV5-1,-,TRBJ1-2,-,13,CASSLGGLYGYTF,TGCGCCAGCAGCTTGGGAGGACTCTATGGCTACACCTTC
TRBV24-1,-,TRBJ2-3,-,15,CATSDFQSSTDTQYF,TGTGCCACCAGTGATTTCCAGTCTAGCACAGATACGCAGTATTTT